The entry below describes one T cell receptor beta chain. Antigen specificity is unknown. The PCR ran on 60 Vbeta and 13 Jbeta primers. Libraries were prepared by immunoSEQ multiplex PCR; TCRdb keeps only in-frame clonotypes and omits some of them. The sample has more than 95,000 clones, roughly 75% seen once. The record originates from a study of cytomegalovirus exposure and HLA in healthy donors. Study-wide points: Across donors, presence/absence analyses took sequencing depth to be roughly uniform. In a later analysis, a missense DCLRE1C variant was linked to TCR beta V- and J-gene trimming. With high specificity and sensitivity, the classifier reportedly diagnosed cytomegalovirus status. Among TCR beta chains, those listed as cytomegalovirus-associated numbered under 200.

The V gene's germline CDR1 is SGHAT and CDR2 FQNNGV. This CDR3 spans 15 amino acids. Trimming at V came to 5 bases and at J to 3 bases, leaving 6 bases not matched to a gene. This sequence joins TRBV11-2 and TRBJ2-3, with 9 bases lining up with TRBD1. Sequences were obtained from PBMCs. The receptor comes from a man aged 25 to 45 in good health and CMV-seropositive. Here the CDR3 DNA reads TGTGCCAGCAGCCCCGCCGGGACAGGGACAGATACGCAGTATTTT. Translated, it gives CASSPAGTGTDTQYF.